Listed below are T cell receptor beta chains from one sample, sequenced in a study of Ad26.COV2.S vaccination and SARS-CoV-2 variants. The repertoire was sequenced with immunoSEQ multiplex PCR; TCRdb's copy has only in-frame clones and lacks some. The table shows about 330,000 clones, with about nine tenths occurring only once. The sequences come from peripheral blood, collected in a trial of Ad26.COV2.S vaccine versus placebo. Receptors were obtained from a person aged 18-60 years who received the Ad26.COV2.S COVID-19 vaccine or a placebo. The conserved cysteine and the conserved F or W are not part of the CDR3 here.

J gene: TRBJ2-1; V gene: TRBV6-5; CDR3 protein: ASRTGLVADEQF
J gene: TRBJ1-1; V gene: TRBV30; CDR3 protein: AWSPGSVSLGAF
J gene: TRBJ1-1; V gene: TRBV6-5; CDR3 protein: ASSYGTGGRNTEAF
J gene: TRBJ2-3; V gene: TRBV5-1; CDR3 protein: ASSLARASGPGRYGTDTQY
J gene: TRBJ1-1; V gene: TRBV7-2; CDR3 protein: ASSLGPGGQRDTEAF
J gene: TRBJ2-5; V gene: TRBV4-3; CDR3 protein: ASSQEGVVGETQY
J gene: TRBJ1-4; V gene: TRBV7-2; CDR3 protein: ASSLVRSTNEKLF
J gene: TRBJ2-5; V gene: TRBV7-9; CDR3 protein: ASSPAWGLDQETQY
J gene: TRBJ1-2; V gene: TRBV6-5; CDR3 protein: ASSQQGMSYGYT
J gene: TRBJ2-6; V gene: TRBV6-4; CDR3 protein: ASSPTGLASGANVLT
J gene: TRBJ2-3; V gene: TRBV2; CDR3 protein: ASSAGYGDTQY
J gene: TRBJ1-1; V gene: TRBV29-1; CDR3 protein: SVEDYPLARGQGYTEAF
J gene: TRBJ2-2; V gene: TRBV5-4; CDR3 protein: ASSLIILPGQGENTGELF
J gene: TRBJ1-2; V gene: TRBV2; CDR3 protein: AEAGQYGYT
J gene: TRBJ2-1; V gene: TRBV7-3; CDR3 protein: ASSLTRSYNEQF
J gene: TRBJ1-1; V gene: TRBV27; CDR3 protein: ASSSQRDGLLNTEAF
J gene: TRBJ1-2; V gene: TRBV19; CDR3 protein: ASSIRTENYGYT
J gene: TRBJ2-2; V gene: TRBV27; CDR3 protein: ASSIRRTGELF
J gene: TRBJ1-4; V gene: TRBV5-6; CDR3 protein: ASSLEVGGEKLF
J gene: TRBJ2-7; V gene: TRBV9; CDR3 protein: ASSASGSTYEQY
J gene: TRBJ2-3; V gene: TRBV10-2; CDR3 protein: AVKRDPTDTQY
J gene: TRBJ1-4; V gene: TRBV10-2; CDR3 protein: ASSDQDEKLF
J gene: TRBJ1-5; V gene: TRBV4-3; CDR3 protein: ASSQDGQNSNQPQH
J gene: TRBJ1-2; V gene: TRBV6-2/TRBV6-3; CDR3 protein: ASTPDSNYGYT
J gene: TRBJ1-5; V gene: TRBV5-6; CDR3 protein: ASSWGGQPQH
J gene: TRBJ1-5; V gene: TRBV28; CDR3 protein: ASRDHQPQH
J gene: TRBJ2-2; V gene: TRBV11-3; CDR3 protein: ASTGGGNTGELF
J gene: TRBJ1-5; V gene: TRBV7-2; CDR3 protein: ASSLYPLGGSNQPQH
J gene: TRBJ2-1; V gene: TRBV7-2; CDR3 protein: ASSLMVPPQNEQF
J gene: TRBJ1-3; V gene: TRBV19; CDR3 protein: ASSSTRDSRGNTIY
J gene: TRBJ1-2; V gene: TRBV3-1/TRBV3-2; CDR3 protein: ASSQSPPPGSNYGYT
J gene: TRBJ2-1; V gene: TRBV3-1/TRBV3-2; CDR3 protein: ASSQGLAGGTYNEQF
J gene: TRBJ1-1; V gene: TRBV5-6; CDR3 protein: ASSSPLGYTEAF
J gene: TRBJ2-3; V gene: TRBV27; CDR3 protein: ASSHVGGGVTDTQY
J gene: TRBJ1-2; V gene: TRBV7-9; CDR3 protein: ASSLVEGQGESYGYT
J gene: TRBJ2-7; V gene: TRBV18; CDR3 protein: ASSGLGHLEQY
J gene: TRBJ1-1; V gene: TRBV5-6; CDR3 protein: ASTTLASTPEAF
J gene: TRBJ2-1; V gene: TRBV7-9; CDR3 protein: ASSLSSVFNEQF
J gene: TRBJ2-3; V gene: TRBV5-1; CDR3 protein: ASSLAGTGGAPDTQY
J gene: TRBJ1-6; V gene: TRBV19; CDR3 protein: ASSIGGPTLNSPLH
J gene: TRBJ1-4; V gene: TRBV5-1; CDR3 protein: ASSLRPGDESEKLF
J gene: TRBJ2-1; V gene: TRBV9; CDR3 protein: ASSAGQVTYNEQF
J gene: TRBJ2-3; V gene: TRBV30; CDR3 protein: AWSVGGSTDTQY
J gene: TRBJ1-5; V gene: TRBV30; CDR3 protein: AWSGGPNQPQH
J gene: TRBJ2-1; V gene: TRBV7-9; CDR3 protein: ASTLLGSGSGYTYNEQF
J gene: TRBJ2-2; V gene: TRBV7-8; CDR3 protein: ASSPRGVASTGELF
J gene: TRBJ1-1; V gene: TRBV27; CDR3 protein: ASSLLAGGWVNTEAF
J gene: TRBJ2-7; V gene: TRBV18; CDR3 protein: ASSSNNRVEAYEQY
J gene: TRBJ2-1; V gene: TRBV10-3; CDR3 protein: AISVGLATNNEQF